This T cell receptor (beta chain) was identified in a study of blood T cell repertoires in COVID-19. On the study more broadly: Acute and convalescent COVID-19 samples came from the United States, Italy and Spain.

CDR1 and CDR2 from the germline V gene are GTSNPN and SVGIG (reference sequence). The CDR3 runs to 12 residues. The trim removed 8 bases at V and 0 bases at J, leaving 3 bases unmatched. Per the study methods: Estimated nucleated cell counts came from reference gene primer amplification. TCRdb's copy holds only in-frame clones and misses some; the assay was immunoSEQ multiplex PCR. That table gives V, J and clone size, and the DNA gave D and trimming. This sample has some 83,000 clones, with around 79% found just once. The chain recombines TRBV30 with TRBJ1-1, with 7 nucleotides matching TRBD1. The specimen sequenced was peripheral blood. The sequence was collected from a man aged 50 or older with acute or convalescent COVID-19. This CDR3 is CARDRLNTEAFF. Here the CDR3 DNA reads TGTGCCCGGGACAGATTGAACACTGAAGCTTTCTTT.